These 24 T cell receptor beta chains originate from one sample sequenced in a study of T cell responses to AZD1222 COVID-19 vaccine. Libraries were prepared by immunoSEQ multiplex PCR; TCRdb keeps only in-frame clonotypes and omits some of them. The sample lists some 120,000 clones; around 93% were seen once. The material was peripheral blood, obtained on day 0 of AZD1222 vaccination. The receptors originated from an adult in good health.

The CDR3 loop reads CASRETGGFSGYTF. CDR3 bases: TGTGCCAGCAGGGAGACAGGGGGCTTCAGCGGCTACACCTTC. This sequence joins TRBV6-5 and TRBJ1-2; TRBD1 agrees at 10 bases. Germline V gene lookup returns CDR1 MNHEY and CDR2 SVGAGI. V gave up 6 bases and J gave up 8 bases; unmatched junction bases: 9. This CDR3 has 14 amino acids.

This chain uses TRBV9 with TRBJ1-1, with D perhaps TRBD1 (6 bases). V lost 0 bases and J lost 6, with 9 bases in between. From germline, CDR1 is SGDLS and CDR2 YYNGEE. CDR3 size: 13 residues. The DNA for the CDR3 is TGTGCCAGCAGCGTAGTTGGGGGCTCTGAAGCTTTCTTT. Its translation: CASSVVGGSEAFF.

V and J are TRBV2 and TRBJ2-1; 9 positions match TRBD2. After removal of 6 bases from V and 2 bases from J, the junction contained 5 bases not matched to a gene. This CDR3 is built from 15 residues. CDR1 and CDR2 from the germline V gene are SNHLY and FYNNEI. The CDR3, as DNA: TGTGCCAGCAGGAAACTAGCGGGTGCCTACAATGAGCAGTTCTTC. Its protein product is CASRKLAGAYNEQFF.

The chain employs TRBV5-5 and TRBJ1-1; D gene unclear. Germline CDR1 reads SGHKS; CDR2 reads YYEKEE (reference sequence). This CDR3 contains 11 residues. The V end lost 3 bases, the J end lost 3 bases, and 3 bases lay between the germline ends. The CDR3 DNA sequence: TGTGCCAGCAGCTGGGACACTGAAGCTTTCTTT. This codes for CASSWDTEAFF.

The chain employs TRBV29-1 and TRBJ2-2; D uncertain. V lost 7 bases and J lost 0, with 12 bases in between. There are 14 residues in the CDR3. From germline, CDR1 is SQVTM and CDR2 ANQGSEA. In nucleotides, the CDR3 is TGCAGCGGCCGAGACCCGTCGAACACCGGGGAGCTGTTTTTT. Protein: CSGRDPSNTGELFF.

The V gene is TRBV5-1, the J gene TRBJ2-2, with D perhaps matching TRBD2 (5 bases). CDR1 SGHRS and CDR2 YFSETQ come from the germline V gene. With 9 bases removed from V and 3 bases from J, the gap between germline ends came to 12 bases. The CDR3 loop spans 13 amino acids. The CDR3 sequence is CATTGFDTGELFF. DNA for the CDR3: TGCGCCACCACGGGGTTTGACACCGGGGAGCTGTTTTTT. Full variable domain (remainder filled in from reference TRBV5-1 and TRBJ2-2): KAGVTQTPRYLIKTRGQQVTLSCSPISGHRSVSWYQQTPGQGLQFLFEYFSETQRNKGNFPGRFSGRQFSNSRSEMNVSTLELGDSALYLCATTGFDTGELFFGEGSRLTVL.

The genes are TRBV18 and TRBJ1-4, with a possible D match to TRBD1 (6 bases). The germline V gene encodes CDR1 KGHSH and CDR2 LQKENI. This CDR3 has 12 amino acids. The V end was cut by 9 bases, the J end by 8 bases, with 13 bases between. CDR3 region: CASHSGEEKLFF. The DNA of the CDR3 is TGTGCCAGTCATTCAGGGGAGGAAAAACTGTTTTTT.

The chain carries TRBV7-2 and TRBJ2-3, with D hard to call. Trimming removed 1 base from V and 0 bases from J, with 14 bases in between. Germline V CDR1 and CDR2: SGHTA, FQGNSA. The CDR3 has 17 amino acids. The CDR3 nucleotides are TGTGCCAGCAGCTTAGAAGCCCAATACCTTAGCACAGATACGCAGTATTTT. Translating it yields CASSLEAQYLSTDTQYF.

The rearrangement links TRBV11-2 to TRBJ1-1; D perhaps matches TRBD1 (6 bases). The CDR3 consists of 14 residues. Germline CDR1 is SGHAT and CDR2 is FQNNGV. V was cut by 4 bases and J by 1 base, with 10 bases left in between. The CDR3 DNA sequence: TGTGCCAGCAGCTCATACAGGGAGAACACTGAAGCTTTCTTT. Amino acid sequence: CASSSYRENTEAFF.

This sequence joins TRBV19 and TRBJ1-2; 8 nucleotides agree with TRBD1. The CDR3 loop spans 16 amino acids. Looked up from germline, CDR1 is LNHDA and CDR2 is SQIVND (reference sequence). J lost 2 bases, V lost 4 bases, and 9 bases had no gene match. The CDR3 here is CASSTWTGLANYGYTF. CDR3 nucleotide sequence: TGTGCCAGTAGTACCTGGACAGGGTTAGCCAACTATGGCTACACCTTC. The complete variable domain, with remaining parts taken from reference TRBV19 and TRBJ1-2, reads DGGITQSPKYLFRKEGQNVTLSCEQNLNHDAMYWYRQDPGQGLRLIYYSQIVNDFQKGDIAEGYSVSREKKESFPLTVTSAQKNPTAFYLCASSTWTGLANYGYTFGSGTRLTVV.

This clone was counted a few times. This chain links TRBV15 with TRBJ1-4; 7 bases are shared with TRBD1. Germline loops: CDR1 LNHNV, CDR2 YYDKDF (reference sequence). The junction had 3 bases not matched to a gene; V was cut back by 0 bases and J by 5 bases. CDR3 size: 15 residues. CDR3 loop: CATSRETGRNEKLFF. As DNA, the CDR3 is TGTGCCACCAGCAGAGAGACAGGGAGGAATGAAAAACTGTTTTTT.

This chain links TRBV19 with TRBJ2-3; D is unresolved. Germline loops: CDR1 LNHDA, CDR2 SQIVND (reference sequence). The CDR3 is made up of 13 amino acids. The V gene lost 5 bases and the J gene lost 5 bases, with 11 bases spanning the gap. The CDR3 loop reads CASSPLPRDTQYF. Written as DNA, the CDR3 is TGTGCCAGTAGTCCCCTGCCTCGAGATACGCAGTATTTT. The full variable domain, in which reference TRBV19 and TRBJ2-3 provide the parts outside the CDR3, is DGGITQSPKYLFRKEGQNVTLSCEQNLNHDAMYWYRQDPGQGLRLIYYSQIVNDFQKGDIAEGYSVSREKKESFPLTVTSAQKNPTAFYLCASSPLPRDTQYFGPGTRLTVL.

This chain connects TRBV6-1 to TRBJ2-2, with D possibly being TRBD1 (5 bases). The CDR3 runs 14 residues. V lost 1 base, J lost 5 bases, and 8 bases lay in between. Looked up from germline, CDR1 is MNHNS and CDR2 is SASEGT. The CDR3 loop is CASSEGGWTGELFF. The DNA of the CDR3 is TGTGCCAGCAGTGAAGGGGGCTGGACCGGGGAGCTGTTTTTT.

The chain is built from TRBV30 and TRBJ1-5; TRBD1 matches at 8 bases. Germline CDR1 is GTSNPN and CDR2 is SVGIG (reference sequence). Trimming at V came to 0 bases and at J to 7 bases, leaving 2 bases not matched to a gene. This CDR3 comprises 13 residues. The CDR3 DNA sequence: TGTGCCTGGAGTGTACAGGGGGGACAGCCCCAGCATTTT. As protein: CAWSVQGGQPQHF.

The J gene is TRBJ2-7, the V gene TRBV28, with D possibly TRBD2 on 5 matching bases. Germline CDR1 is MDHEN and CDR2 is SYDVKM. V shed 5 bases and J shed 3 bases, with 11 bases lying between them. This CDR3 is built from 13 residues. The CDR3 nucleotides are TGTGCCAGCAGTCCCGGGATAATCTACGAGCAGTACTTC. Translation gives CASSPGIIYEQYF.

This clone was counted once. The J gene is TRBJ1-1, the V gene TRBV18; 7 nucleotides match TRBD1. The J segment lost 5 bases and the V segment lost 3 bases, leaving 6 bases of the junction unmatched. The length of the CDR3 is 14 residues. CDR1 KGHSH and CDR2 LQKENI come from the germline V gene. The CDR3 sequence is CASSPMTGMTEAFF. CDR3 DNA: TGTGCCAGCTCACCGATGACAGGGATGACTGAAGCTTTCTTT.

The chain links TRBV7-9 to TRBJ1-6; possibly TRBD1 for D (5 bases). The germline gives CDR1 SEHNR, CDR2 FQNEAQ (reference sequence). This CDR3 is built from 15 residues. V was shortened by 2 bases and J by 9 bases, with 14 bases between the two germline ends. Written as DNA, the CDR3 is TGTGCCAGCAGCTTATTTCGGGACGCCGGTTCACCCCTCCACTTT. This sequence encodes CASSLFRDAGSPLHF. Drawing the rest from reference TRBV7-9 and TRBJ1-6, the complete variable domain is DTGVSQNPRHKITKRGQNVTFRCDPISEHNRLYWYRQTLGQGPEFLTYFQNEAQLEKSRLLSDRFSAERPKGSFSTLEIQRTEQGDSAMYLCASSLFRDAGSPLHFGNGTRLTVT.

This sequence joins TRBV5-1 and TRBJ2-1, with D possibly matching TRBD1 (5 bases). Trimming took off 1 base at V and 6 bases at J, with 14 bases between the two ends. This CDR3 has 15 amino acids. CDR1 is SGHRS and CDR2 is YFSETQ in the germline V gene. The chain's CDR3 is CASSLLAVRGNEQFF. The CDR3 nucleotides read TGCGCCAGCAGCTTGTTGGCGGTAAGGGGCAATGAGCAGTTCTTC.

The genes are TRBV7-9 and TRBJ1-5; tentatively, D is TRBD1 (5 bases). The germline V gene encodes CDR1 SEHNR and CDR2 FQNEAQ (reference sequence). V lost 4 bases and J lost 4, with 20 bases in between. The CDR3 loop spans 17 amino acids. The DNA of the CDR3 is TGTGCCAGCAGCTCCCGGCGGGGGACTGAAGAAAATCAGCCCCAGCATTTT. It codes for CASSSRRGTEENQPQHF.

The rearrangement uses TRBV6-2 or TRBV6-3 and TRBJ1-3; D gene ambiguous. V lost 0 bases, J lost 0 bases, and 9 bases lay in between. The CDR3 sequence is 16 residues long. The germline CDR1 and CDR2 sequences are MNHEY and SVGEGT. The CDR3 reads CASSYSALISGNTIYF. CDR3 nucleotide sequence: TGTGCCAGCAGTTACTCCGCACTTATCTCTGGAAACACCATATATTTT.

The rearrangement joins TRBV27 to TRBJ2-7; D may be TRBD2 (6 bases). Germline CDR1 MNHEY, CDR2 SMNVEV (reference sequence). V was pared by 2 bases and J by 4 bases, with 9 bases between. This CDR3 is 13 amino acids long. CDR3: CASSLIGGYEQYF. CDR3 bases: TGTGCCAGCAGTTTAATTGGGGGGTACGAGCAGTACTTC.

V gene TRBV10-3 combines with J gene TRBJ1-4, with D possibly matching TRBD1 (6 bases). V gave up 2 bases and J gave up 0 bases, with 10 bases separating them. The germline gives CDR1 ENHRY, CDR2 SYGVKD. The CDR3 sequence is 16 residues long. For the CDR3, the DNA is TGTGCCATCAGTGAGCCGAGGGGGGCAACTAATGAAAAACTGTTTTTT. This translates into CAISEPRGATNEKLFF.

This clone was seen more than once but under ten times. This sequence joins TRBV27 and TRBJ2-5; 10 nucleotides agree with TRBD2. V gave up 5 bases and J gave up 6 bases; unmatched junction bases: 12. The CDR3 contains 16 residues. From germline, CDR1 is MNHEY and CDR2 SMNVEV (reference sequence). The CDR3: CASSGGGLAGVKTQYF. CDR3 nucleotide sequence: TGTGCCAGCAGTGGGGGGGGTCTAGCGGGAGTAAAGACCCAGTACTTC.

The genes are TRBV27 and TRBJ1-2; D is unresolved. This CDR3 has 14 residues. Germline values: CDR1 MNHEY, CDR2 SMNVEV (reference sequence). V lost 1 base and J 8 bases, leaving 14 bases between the germline ends. CDR3 in DNA: TGTGCCAGCAGTTTATTAGCGGTGGATGGGGGCTACACCTTC. Translation gives CASSLLAVDGGYTF.